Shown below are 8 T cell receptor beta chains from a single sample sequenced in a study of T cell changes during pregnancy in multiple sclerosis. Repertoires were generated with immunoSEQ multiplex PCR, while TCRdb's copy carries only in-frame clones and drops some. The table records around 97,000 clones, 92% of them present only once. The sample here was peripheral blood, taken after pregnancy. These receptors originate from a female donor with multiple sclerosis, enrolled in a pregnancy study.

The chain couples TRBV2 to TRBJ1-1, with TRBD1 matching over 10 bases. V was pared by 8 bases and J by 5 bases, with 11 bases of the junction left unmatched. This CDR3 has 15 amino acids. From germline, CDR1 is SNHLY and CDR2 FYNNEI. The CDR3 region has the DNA TGTGCCAGCCATCCGGGACAGGGGATATATACTGAAGCTTTCTTT. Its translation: CASHPGQGIYTEAFF.

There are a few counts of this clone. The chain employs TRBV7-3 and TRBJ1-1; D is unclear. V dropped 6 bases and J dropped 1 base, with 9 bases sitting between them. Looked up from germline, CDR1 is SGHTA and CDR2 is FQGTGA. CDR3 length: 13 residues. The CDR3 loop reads CASSLGQNTEAFF. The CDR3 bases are TGTGCCAGCAGTCTAGGCCAGAACACTGAAGCTTTCTTT.

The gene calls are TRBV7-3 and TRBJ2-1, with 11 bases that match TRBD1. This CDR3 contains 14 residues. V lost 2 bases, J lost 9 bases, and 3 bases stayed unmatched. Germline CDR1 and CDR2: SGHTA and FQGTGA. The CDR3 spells CASSLGQGAVEQFF. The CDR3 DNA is TGTGCCAGCAGCTTAGGACAGGGGGCGGTTGAGCAGTTCTTC.

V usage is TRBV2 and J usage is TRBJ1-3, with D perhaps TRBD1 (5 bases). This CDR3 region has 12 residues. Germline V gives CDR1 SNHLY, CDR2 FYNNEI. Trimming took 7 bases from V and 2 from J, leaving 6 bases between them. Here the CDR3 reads CASKGPGNTIYF. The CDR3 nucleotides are TGTGCCAGCAAGGGGCCTGGAAACACCATATATTTT.

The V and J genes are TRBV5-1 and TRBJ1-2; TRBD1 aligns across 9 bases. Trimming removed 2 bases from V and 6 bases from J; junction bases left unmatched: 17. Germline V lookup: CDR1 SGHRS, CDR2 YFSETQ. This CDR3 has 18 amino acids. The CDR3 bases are TGCGCCAGCAGCTTTTCCGGGACAGGGTCGGTTCATGCGGATGGCTACACCTTC. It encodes CASSFSGTGSVHADGYTF.

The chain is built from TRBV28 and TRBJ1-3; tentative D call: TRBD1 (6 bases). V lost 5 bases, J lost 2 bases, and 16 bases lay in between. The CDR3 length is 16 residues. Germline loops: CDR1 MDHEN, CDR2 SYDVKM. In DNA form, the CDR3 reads TGTGCCAGCAGTAATCAGGGGCGACGGGCTGGAAACACCATATATTTT. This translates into CASSNQGRRAGNTIYF.

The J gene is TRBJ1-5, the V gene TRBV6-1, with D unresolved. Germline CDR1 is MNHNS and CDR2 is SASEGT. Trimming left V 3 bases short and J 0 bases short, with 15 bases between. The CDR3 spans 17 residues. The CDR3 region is CASSDFLRGSSNQPQHF. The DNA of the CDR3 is TGTGCCAGCAGTGACTTTCTCCGTGGCAGTAGCAATCAGCCCCAGCATTTT.

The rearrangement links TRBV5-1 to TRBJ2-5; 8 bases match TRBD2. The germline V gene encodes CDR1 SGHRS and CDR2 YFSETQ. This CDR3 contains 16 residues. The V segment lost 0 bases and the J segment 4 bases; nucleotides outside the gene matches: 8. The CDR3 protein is CASSLAPAGDPETQYF. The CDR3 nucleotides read TGCGCCAGCAGCTTGGCCCCAGCGGGAGACCCAGAGACCCAGTACTTC.